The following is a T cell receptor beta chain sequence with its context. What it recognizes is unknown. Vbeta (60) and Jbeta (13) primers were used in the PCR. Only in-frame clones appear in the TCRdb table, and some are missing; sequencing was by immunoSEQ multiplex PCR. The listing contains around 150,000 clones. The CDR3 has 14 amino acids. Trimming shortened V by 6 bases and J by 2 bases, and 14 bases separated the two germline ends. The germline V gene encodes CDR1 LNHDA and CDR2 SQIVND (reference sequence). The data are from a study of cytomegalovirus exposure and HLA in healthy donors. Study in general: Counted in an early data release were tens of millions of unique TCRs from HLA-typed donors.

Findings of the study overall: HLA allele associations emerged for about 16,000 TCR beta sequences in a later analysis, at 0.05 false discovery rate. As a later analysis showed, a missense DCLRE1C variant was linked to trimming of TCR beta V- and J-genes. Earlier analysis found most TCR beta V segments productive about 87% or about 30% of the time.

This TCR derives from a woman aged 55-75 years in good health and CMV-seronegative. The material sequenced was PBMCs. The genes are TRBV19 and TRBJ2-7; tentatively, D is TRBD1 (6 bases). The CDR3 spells CASSPDSTTYEQYF. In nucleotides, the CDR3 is TGTGCCAGTAGCCCGGACAGTACAACCTACGAGCAGTACTTC. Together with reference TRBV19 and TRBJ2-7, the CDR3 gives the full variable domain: DGGITQSPKYLFRKEGQNVTLSCEQNLNHDAMYWYRQDPGQGLRLIYYSQIVNDFQKGDIAEGYSVSREKKESFPLTVTSAQKNPTAFYLCASSPDSTTYEQYFGPGTRLTVT.